The 21 T cell receptor beta chains reported below all come from one sample, sequenced in a study of post-analysis software for immune sequencing data (dated by TCRdb to about 2015). Results and caveats for the whole study, not just this receptor: Roughly 5 TRBV segments, including TRBV5-6, TRBV5-1 and TRBV20-1, were significantly more frequent in patients than controls.

Their target antigens are unknown. Library prep was done by PCR. The sequencing machine was an Illumina HiSeq 2500. To reduce PCR and sequencing biases, unique molecular identifiers were incorporated into the TCR beta cDNA libraries. TCRdb ran its own pipeline on the public reads, namely fastp trimming at Q25 and MiXCR clone calling, and kept in-frame beta chains. For every CDR3 protein sequence, its rows merge into one entry that carries the most common genes and DNA. Here the sample has fewer than 700,000 distinct CDR3 sequences; about 40% occur a single time. The ten largest make up about 1.8% of the sample. The sample was blood. All receptors derive from a girl under 18 with multiple sclerosis.

The rearrangement uses TRBV6-6 and TRBJ2-1, with D possibly being TRBD2 (6 bases). This CDR3 comprises 16 residues. Trimming left V 2 bases short and J 0 bases short, with 11 bases between. Germline loops: CDR1 MNHNY, CDR2 SVGAGI (reference sequence). The DNA of the CDR3 is TGTGCCAGCAGTTACGCCTCTAGCGCCTCCTACAATGAGCAGTTCTTC. It is translated as CASSYASSASYNEQFF.

This clonotype was detected a few times. V gene TRBV5-1 combines with J gene TRBJ2-5; 11 bases match TRBD1. This CDR3 spans 15 amino acids. CDR1 is SGHRS and CDR2 is YFSETQ in the germline V gene. Germline trimming cut 4 bases from V and 5 bases from J; bases unmatched to any gene: 7. CDR3 loop: CASSPGTGGWETQYF. CDR3 nucleotide sequence: TGCGCCAGCAGCCCCGGGACAGGGGGTTGGGAGACCCAGTACTTC.

This clonotype was picked up a small number of times. The chain carries TRBV11-2 and TRBJ2-3, with TRBD1 as a possible D gene (6 bases). Trimming cost V 1 base and J 0 bases, with 8 bases left between them. The CDR3 is made up of 15 amino acids. Germline-derived CDR1 and CDR2 are SGHAT and FQNNGV. CDR3 protein: CASSLGGQSTDTQYF. CDR3 nucleotide sequence: TGTGCCAGCAGCTTAGGGGGGCAGAGCACAGATACGCAGTATTTT.

About this clonotype: One end of the junction is discordant with germline, which a read error may explain. This CDR3 reads CAGSRTSDEQFF. CDR3 coding DNA: TGCGCCGGCAGTCGGACCTCCGATGAGCAGTTCTTC. The gene calls are TRBV4-1 and TRBJ2-1; no clear D gene. CDR3 size: 12 residues. Germline loops: CDR1 MGHRA, CDR2 YSYEKL.

This clonotype has at least ten counts. The chain recombines TRBV12-3 or TRBV12-4 with TRBJ2-7; D perhaps matches TRBD1 (6 bases). CDR3 length: 12 amino acids. V lost 3 bases, J lost 3 bases, and 6 bases lay in between. The CDR3 loop reads CASSFRGYEQYF. CDR3 DNA: TGTGCCAGCAGTTTCAGGGGCTACGAGCAGTACTTC.

The chain combines TRBV12-3 or TRBV12-4 with TRBJ1-2, with D perhaps matching TRBD1 (5 bases). V was shortened by 1 base and J by 4 bases, with 10 bases between the two germline ends. This CDR3 spans 14 amino acids. The CDR3 region is CASSLGAGIYGYTF. The CDR3 DNA is TGTGCCAGCAGTTTAGGGGCAGGGATCTATGGCTACACCTTC.

V is TRBV12-3 or TRBV12-4 and J is TRBJ1-1; 8 nucleotides match TRBD1. The CDR3 sequence is 13 residues long. Germline trimming cut 5 bases from V and 5 bases from J; bases unmatched to any gene: 4. The CDR3 loop reads CASSMTGETEAFF. CDR3 nucleotides: TGTGCCAGCAGTATGACAGGGGAGACTGAAGCTTTCTTT.

This chain joins TRBV5-1 and TRBJ2-7, with TRBD1 matching over 10 bases. There are 16 residues in the CDR3. Losses at the gene ends were 0 bases for V and 1 base for J; bases not matched to a gene: 4. CDR1 and CDR2 (germline): SGHRS, YFSETQ. The CDR3 loop reads CASSLATGGSSYEQYF. DNA for the CDR3: TGCGCCAGCAGCTTGGCGACAGGGGGCAGTTCCTACGAGCAGTACTTC.

This clonotype was counted many times. The chain carries TRBV6-5 and TRBJ2-1, with unresolved D. V was trimmed by 6 bases and J by 3 bases, leaving 12 bases between them. CDR1 is MNHEY, CDR2 SVGAGI, per germline. This CDR3 contains 14 residues. For the CDR3, the DNA is TGTGCCAGCAGGCCAATCACCCTCTACAATGAGCAGTTCTTC. It codes for CASRPITLYNEQFF.

V usage is TRBV5-1 and J usage is TRBJ1-1, with D maybe TRBD1 (5 bases). The CDR3 sequence is 17 residues long. V lost 4 bases, J lost 1 base, and 20 bases lay in between. Per the germline V gene, CDR1 is SGHRS and CDR2 is YFSETQ. The DNA for the CDR3 is TGCGCCAGCAGCCCTGGGCGCGGGGCTTGGGCGAACACTGAAGCTTTCTTT. Protein product: CASSPGRGAWANTEAFF.

This clonotype was observed a handful of times. The chain is built from TRBV12-3 or TRBV12-4 and TRBJ2-3; D might be TRBD1 or TRBD2, each matching 5 bases. The CDR3 extends over 13 amino acids. Trimming took 8 bases from V and 4 from J, leaving 13 bases between them. CDR3 DNA: TGTGCCAGCCTCCTCCCGGGACCAGATACGCAGTATTTT. This gives the protein CASLLPGPDTQYF.

Here the CDR3 reads CASSLAQQSYEQYF. As DNA, the CDR3 is TGTGCCAGCAGCTTAGCGCAACAGTCCTACGAGCAGTACTTC. V gene TRBV7-2 combines with J gene TRBJ2-7; D remains unclear. This CDR3 is 14 amino acids long. CDR1 and CDR2 from the germline V gene are SGHTA and FQGNSA. V was cut by 0 bases and J by 1 base, with 7 bases left in between.

This clonotype was seen a few times. The chain links TRBV20-1 to TRBJ1-4; TRBD1 matches at 8 bases. The CDR3 loop spans 13 amino acids. The V and J ends lost 5 bases and 7 bases, in that order; junction bases with no gene match: 6. Looked up from germline, CDR1 is DFQATT and CDR2 is SNEGSKA (reference sequence). CDR3 nucleotide sequence: TGCAGTGCTCGACAGGGGAGGGGTGAAAAACTGTTTTTT. Amino acid sequence: CSARQGRGEKLFF.

This clonotype has a handful of counts. J is TRBJ2-3 and V is TRBV29-1; TRBD1 might be the D (5 bases). This CDR3 spans 12 amino acids. Germline V lookup: CDR1 SQVTM, CDR2 ANQGSEA. V was trimmed by 6 bases and J by 4 bases, leaving 11 bases between them. CDR3 nucleotide sequence: TGCAGCGTAGGGGCTACGGCAGATACGCAGTATTTT. It specifies CSVGATADTQYF.

V and J are TRBV5-5 and TRBJ2-1; 12 positions agree with TRBD2. V dropped 4 bases and J dropped 11; count of bases not matched to a gene: 7. The CDR3 extends over 14 amino acids. CDR1 is SGHKS, CDR2 YYEKEE, per germline (reference sequence). The CDR3 DNA is TGTGCCAGCAGCCCCTGGACTAGCGGGAATAAGCAGTTCTTC. Protein product: CASSPWTSGNKQFF.

J is TRBJ1-1 and V is TRBV12-3 or TRBV12-4; D is uncertain. The length of the CDR3 is 12 residues. The V gene lost 8 bases and the J gene lost 3 bases, with 10 bases spanning the gap. This CDR3 is CASGEGDTEAFF. CDR3 sequence (DNA): TGTGCCAGCGGCGAGGGAGACACTGAAGCTTTCTTT.

The chain has TRBV20-1 and TRBJ1-1; D may be TRBD1 (6 bases). From germline, CDR1 is DFQATT and CDR2 SNEGSKA (reference sequence). The CDR3 is 14 residues long. V was trimmed by 3 bases and J by 0 bases, leaving 11 bases between them. For the CDR3, the DNA is TGCAGTGCTAGGGCGGGACAATTGAACACTGAAGCTTTCTTT. This codes for CSARAGQLNTEAFF.

The V gene is TRBV12-3 or TRBV12-4, the J gene TRBJ2-7; D is unresolved. V was pared by 4 bases and J by 3 bases, with 10 bases between. CDR3 size: 13 residues. The CDR3 loop reads CASSSTLFYEQYF. The CDR3 nucleotides are TGTGCCAGCAGTTCCACGTTGTTCTACGAGCAGTACTTC.

The J gene is TRBJ2-7, the V gene TRBV12-3 or TRBV12-4, with unresolved D. This CDR3 has 13 residues. V shed 7 bases and J shed 2 bases, with 12 bases lying between them. The CDR3 region has the DNA TGTGCCAGCAAGGCTATTGGGGCCTACGAGCAGTACTTC. Translating gives CASKAIGAYEQYF.

With regard to this clonotype: It may be a read error: a sequence one base away is much more abundant. This sequence joins TRBV27 and TRBJ2-1, with D uncertain. The J call may be in error: the DNA end matches TRBJ2-7 better. The CDR3 has 13 residues. The germline gives CDR1 MNHEY, CDR2 SMNVEV (reference sequence). CDR3 DNA sequence: TGTGCCAGCAGTTTAGTCGCAAGAAATGAGCAGTACTTC. It translates to CASSLVARNEQYF.

V is TRBV4-1 and J is TRBJ1-2, with D possibly TRBD1 on 5 matching bases. This CDR3 is 15 amino acids long. Germline-derived CDR1 and CDR2 are MGHRA and YSYEKL. Trimming took off 0 bases at V and 4 bases at J, with 12 bases between the two ends. The CDR3 here is CASSQEMGQVYGYTF. The CDR3 DNA is TGCGCCAGCAGCCAAGAAATGGGGCAGGTCTATGGCTACACCTTC.